The 11 T cell receptor beta chains given below trace back to one sample, sequenced in a study of human T cells and chemical hapten exposure. Specified time point: healthy volunteer bleed at 6 weeks. Total RNA was extracted from unfractionated whole blood. Each CDR3 protein gets one entry after TCRdb re-called the RACE reads with MiXCR. Of fewer than 85,000 distinct CDR3 sequences listed, roughly 8.6% were seen once; the top ten hold 1.5%. The sequenced material came from whole blood. These receptors all stem from a male donor in good health. Some clones in this sample may be carry-over from other donors' samples.

This clonotype was found many times. The V and J genes are TRBV3-1 and TRBJ1-1, with TRBD1 matching over 10 bases. The CDR3 sequence is 15 residues long. Germline loops: CDR1 LGHDT, CDR2 YNNKEL (reference sequence). V was clipped by 6 bases and J by 5 bases; unmatched bases: 9. The CDR3 bases are TGTGCCAGCAGTTCCGGGACAGGGGCGGGGACTGAAGCTTTCTTT. Translation gives CASSSGTGAGTEAFF.

The chain couples TRBV20-1 to TRBJ1-5; 7 bases agree with TRBD1. This CDR3 is 15 amino acids long. V shed 0 bases, J shed 0 bases, and the junction held 2 bases outside the gene matches. CDR1 and CDR2 (germline): DFQATT, SNEGSKA (reference sequence). The CDR3 region is CSARDQGVSNQPQHF. The CDR3 nucleotides read TGCAGTGCTAGAGATCAGGGGGTTAGCAATCAGCCCCAGCATTTT.

The chain is built from TRBV5-1 and TRBJ1-1, with D possibly TRBD1 on 6 matching bases. From germline, CDR1 is SGHRS and CDR2 YFSETQ. The CDR3 is 14 residues long. V was pared by 3 bases and J by 4 bases, with 13 bases between. CDR3 region: CASSSLGGPTEAFF. The CDR3 nucleotides are TGCGCCAGCAGCTCCCTTGGGGGGCCCACTGAAGCTTTCTTT.

This clonotype was detected only a few times. This rearrangement joins TRBV18 to TRBJ1-1, with D maybe TRBD1 (5 bases). The CDR3 length is 14 residues. V dropped 6 bases and J dropped 2 bases, with 13 bases sitting between them. The germline V gene encodes CDR1 KGHSH and CDR2 LQKENI. The CDR3 DNA reads as TGTGCCAGCTCTCCCGGGACGGATAACACTGAAGCTTTCTTT. Residues: CASSPGTDNTEAFF.

This clonotype was counted only a few times. The chain uses TRBV7-9 and TRBJ2-7; 9 bases match TRBD1. This CDR3 is 15 amino acids long. CDR1 and CDR2 (germline): SEHNR, FQNEAQ (reference sequence). J gave up 3 bases and V 4 bases, and 7 bases lay outside the gene matches. The CDR3 DNA is TGTGCCAGCAGCTCGCCGGGACAGGGCGACTACGAGCAGTACTTC. Translated: CASSSPGQGDYEQYF.

This clonotype has at least ten counts. V gene TRBV2 combines with J gene TRBJ1-5; D possibly corresponds to TRBD1 (5 bases). Germline V gives CDR1 SNHLY, CDR2 FYNNEI. This CDR3 is 15 amino acids long. Trimming took 1 base from V and 2 from J, leaving 9 bases between them. CDR3 loop: CASSEGRGGNQPQHF. The DNA of the CDR3 is TGTGCCAGCAGTGAAGGTAGGGGAGGCAATCAGCCCCAGCATTTT.

The sample holds a few counts of this clonotype. This rearrangement joins TRBV5-6 to TRBJ1-5, with D perhaps TRBD1 (5 bases). CDR3 size: 14 residues. Germline V gene lookup returns CDR1 SGHDT and CDR2 YYEEEE. Trimming removed 4 bases at V and 2 bases at J, with 10 bases between. The CDR3 DNA reads as TGTGCCAGCAGCCGATGGACACGCAATCAGCCCCAGCATTTT. Residues: CASSRWTRNQPQHF.

In this sample, this clonotype turned up a few times. The V call is TRBV4-3, the J call TRBJ1-6; D gene uncertain. Germline-derived CDR1 and CDR2 are LGHNA and YSLEER. This CDR3 region has 16 residues. The V end lost 1 base, the J end lost 9 bases, and 16 bases lay between the germline ends. Here the CDR3 DNA reads TGCGCCAGCAGCCAAGTGAGAGATCCAAGTGGTTCACCCCTCCACTTT. It encodes CASSQVRDPSGSPLHF.

To note about this clonotype: The junction does not match germline at one end; this may be a read error. The CDR3 region has the DNA TGTGCCAGCAGTTTCTCCAGATTAGGCGGGGAGCTGTTCTTT. Amino acids: CASSFSRLGGELFF. The J gene is TRBJ2-2, the V gene TRBV6-2 or TRBV6-3; TRBD2 might be the D (6 bases). The CDR3 consists of 14 residues. CDR1 MNHEY and CDR2 SVGEGT come from the germline V gene.

A few counts support this clonotype. V gene TRBV15 combines with J gene TRBJ2-1; 8 bases agree with TRBD1. This CDR3 has 15 amino acids. Trimming removed 5 bases from V and 5 bases from J; junction bases left unmatched: 8. Germline assignment: CDR1 LNHNV and CDR2 YYDKDF (reference sequence). DNA for the CDR3: TGTGCCACCAGCCCTAGACAGGGGTTCCACAATGAGCAGTTCTTC. Translating it yields CATSPRQGFHNEQFF.

The rearrangement joins TRBV6-5 to TRBJ2-7; 9 bases are a match to TRBD1. In germline, CDR1 is MNHEY, CDR2 SVGAGI. V lost 0 bases and J lost 2; bases outside the gene matches: 2. This CDR3 comprises 15 residues. The CDR3 nucleotides are TGTGCCAGCAGTTACTCTGGGACAGGGCCCTACGAGCAGTACTTC. It yields the protein CASSYSGTGPYEQYF.